This TCR beta chain was found in a study of T-cell memory formation after mild COVID-19 (dated by TCRdb to the early 2020s). In terms of the full investigation: TCR sequence clusters from the two donors were found to be largely donor specific. The cohort was made up of two young adult volunteers, one female and one male, who were previously healthy. T-cell clones expanding and contracting after mild COVID-19 in a couple of donors were tracked by longitudinal TCRalpha and TCRbeta repertoire sequencing.

The full study reports these points: SARS-CoV-2 specificity of the second-wave clones peaking on day 37 was not confirmed. Only a couple of mild cases were covered by the study, and larger cohorts that include severe cases with pre-infection samples were considered necessary. The detection of some responding clones in pre-infection memory suggests that pre-existing cross-reactive memory T cells joined the SARS-CoV-2 response. Clones that contracted from day 15 to 85 showed balanced CD4/CD8 phenotypes, whereas a second wave of clones that expanded from day 15 to 37 leaned towards CD4+. Contracting CD4+ clones were located mainly in the CM and EM memory subsets, whereas CD8+ clones were found to be enriched in EMRA.

On this clonotype itself: Which antigen it targets is not known. The sample holds no much larger clone one base away, and base qualities are not on file.

Ficoll-Paque density gradient centrifugation was used to isolate PBMCs. The run used an Illumina NovaSeq 6000. cDNA libraries for TCRalpha and TCRbeta were prepared by 5'RACE using constant-segment primers, with sample barcodes and unique molecular identifiers added. RNA was extracted from every sample with Trizol reagent. Amplification of the libraries took two PCR steps, and the second step added a second sample barcode plus Illumina TruSeq adapters. Sequencing of the libraries was done on an Illumina NovaSeq, producing 2 x 150 bp paired-end reads. The authors' analysis ran thus. With migec v1.2.7, reads were demultiplexed and then collapsed into UMI-guided consensus sequences. With mixcr v2.1.11, UMI consensuses were aligned to TRA and TRB V and J templates and assembled into clonotypes. Expanded or contracted clonotypes were those called significant by both edgeR and NoisET, with noise models trained on biological replicates. For edgeR calls, a false discovery rate-adjusted p below 0.01 and a log2 fold-change threshold of 1 were applied. As an exploratory analysis of dynamics, PCA with hierarchical clustering was applied to max-normalized trajectories of the 1000 most abundant clonotypes. Separately sequenced CD4+ and CD8+ repertoires were used to assign the CD4 or CD8 phenotype of responding clones. TCRdb itself trimmed the public reads at Q25 with fastp, ran MiXCR and retained productive beta chains. When rows share a CDR3 protein, they turn into one entry using the most common DNA and genes. None of the V and J calls come from the authors' own analysis; TCRdb made them. This sample lists roughly 510,000 distinct CDR3 sequences; roughly 17% were detected once. The leading ten clones occupy about 7.4% of the sample.

From cysteine to phenylalanine, the CDR3 is 16 amino acids long. The kept DNA is CDR3 alone, 48 bases in frame from the first base. From the germline V gene, CDR1 is SGHTA and CDR2 is FQGNSA. For this chain, trimming is 3 bases at the V end and 1 base at the J end, and the number of junction bases without a gene match is 6. The chain was built from TRBV7-2 and TRBJ2-4; 7 middle bases align to TRBD2. This TCR derives from an adult woman who had mild COVID-19 (a few samples of this study predate the infection). The sample titles of this study are shuffled in the database, so cell type and time point are left out; the donor was told from shared clones. The sequenced sample consisted of PBMCs or a T cell subset sorted from them (not recorded which). The CDR3 has the sequence CASSLGGSGAKNIQYF. The nucleotide sequence reads as follows: TGTGCCAGCAGCTTGGGCGGGAGCGGGGCCAAAAACATTCAGTACTTC.